The 25 T cell receptor beta chains below were found in one sample sequenced in a study of cytomegalovirus exposure and HLA in healthy donors. Vbeta (60) and Jbeta (13) primers were used in the PCR. Measured with immunoSEQ multiplex PCR; TCRdb has only the in-frame clones, and not every one. Found here are about 97,000 clones, 76% of them singletons; the top ten hold roughly 4%. Sequencing was done on a sample of PBMCs. The receptor source for this set is a man aged 35-49 years in good health and CMV-seronegative.

The V and J genes are TRBV6-4 and TRBJ2-1; 15 bases are shared with TRBD2. The germline CDR1 and CDR2 sequences are MRHNA and SNTAGT. This CDR3 is built from 16 residues. J was trimmed by 9 bases and V by 6 bases; bases with no gene match: 9. CDR3 sequence: CASSWGLAGGFGEQFF. CDR3 nucleotides: TGTGCCAGCAGCTGGGGACTAGCGGGGGGCTTTGGTGAGCAGTTCTTC.

In regard to this clone: The junction does not match germline at one end; this may be a read error. The chain recombines TRBV7-9 with TRBJ1-5; 7 bases line up with TRBD1. This CDR3 contains 14 residues. Germline values: CDR1 SEHNR, CDR2 FQNEAQ (reference sequence). As DNA, the CDR3 is TGTTCCAGCAGCCTACAGGGGAGCAATCAGCCCCAGCATTTT. Its protein is CSSSLQGSNQPQHF.

This clone has a handful of counts. CDR3 bases: TGTGCCTGGAGTGTTAGGGGTTACACCGGGGAGCTGTTTTTT. This gives the protein CAWSVRGYTGELFF. The chain recombines TRBV30 with TRBJ2-2, with D possibly TRBD1 on 5 matching bases. There are 14 residues in the CDR3. Germline lookup yields CDR1 GTSNPN and CDR2 SVGIG (reference sequence). Deletions cut 0 bases from V and 3 bases from J, with 8 bases between.

This clone was seen a few times. The CDR3 here is CASSYRTGGSGNTIYF. In DNA form, the CDR3 reads TGTGCCAGCAGCTATCGGACAGGGGGTTCTGGAAACACCATATATTTT. This chain joins TRBV5-4 and TRBJ1-3, with 10 bases identical to TRBD1. V lost 3 bases to trimming and J lost 1 base; unmatched junction nucleotides: 4. CDR3 length: 16 amino acids. The V gene's germline CDR1 is SGHNT and CDR2 YYREEE (reference sequence). The full variable domain, rest sourced from reference TRBV5-4 and TRBJ1-3, is ETGVTQSPTHLIKTRGQQVTLRCSSQSGHNTVSWYQQALGQGPQFIFQYYREEENGRGNFPPRFSGLQFPNYSSELNVNALELDDSALYLCASSYRTGGSGNTIYFGEGSWLTVV.

The chain has TRBV10-3 and TRBJ1-1; 9 bases fit TRBD1. Losses at the gene ends were 2 bases for V and 1 base for J; bases not matched to a gene: 5. The germline gives CDR1 ENHRY, CDR2 SYGVKD. The CDR3 sequence is 16 residues long. The CDR3 DNA follows: TGTGCCATCAGTGAGGGGACAGGGACCGGGAACACTGAAGCTTTCTTT. As protein: CAISEGTGTGNTEAFF.

The chain carries TRBV11-2 and TRBJ1-6, with 11 bases lining up with TRBD1. CDR3 size: 14 residues. Trimming removed 3 bases from V and 10 bases from J; junction bases left unmatched: 2. Germline V CDR1 and CDR2: SGHAT, FQNNGV. The DNA for the CDR3 is TGTGCCAGCAGCTTGGACAGGGGGCAGTCACCCCTCCACTTT. This gives the protein CASSLDRGQSPLHF.

V is TRBV7-9 and J is TRBJ1-6; 8 nucleotides align to TRBD1. The CDR3 sequence is 15 residues long. Germline-derived CDR1 and CDR2 are SEHNR and FQNEAQ (reference sequence). V shed 3 bases, J shed 9 bases, and the junction held 7 bases outside the gene matches. The CDR3 sequence is CASSLDRAGGSPLHF. The CDR3 DNA sequence: TGTGCCAGCAGCTTGGACAGGGCTGGGGGTTCACCCCTCCACTTT.

A few counts support this clone. The V and J genes are TRBV19 and TRBJ2-1, with 7 bases lining up with TRBD2. The V gene's germline CDR1 is LNHDA and CDR2 SQIVND (reference sequence). The CDR3 has 13 residues. The V segment lost 1 base and the J segment 8 bases; nucleotides outside the gene matches: 2. CDR3 nucleotide sequence: TGTGCCAGTAGTATAGGGGAGGGCTATGAGCAGTTCTTC. Translated: CASSIGEGYEQFF.

V gene TRBV15 combines with J gene TRBJ1-4; 7 bases agree with TRBD1. The CDR3 consists of 18 residues. Trimming removed 4 bases from V and 4 bases from J; junction bases left unmatched: 15. Germline CDR1 and CDR2: LNHNV and YYDKDF (reference sequence). The chain's CDR3 is CATSIKQGPLRYNEKLFF. The DNA for the CDR3 is TGTGCCACCAGCATTAAACAGGGGCCATTACGCTATAATGAAAAACTGTTTTTT.

As for this clone: The sample carries other DNA sequences with the same CDR3. The chain is built from TRBV28 and TRBJ2-5, with D hard to call. V shed 2 bases and J shed 5 bases, with 3 bases lying between them. Germline-derived CDR1 and CDR2 are MDHEN and SYDVKM. CDR3 length: 11 amino acids. The CDR3 protein is CASSLRETQYF. As DNA, the CDR3 is TGTGCCAGCAGTTTACGGGAGACCCAGTACTTC.

The genes are TRBV14 and TRBJ1-2, with TRBD1 identical over 7 bases. Germline loops: CDR1 SGHDN, CDR2 FVKESK. J lost 5 bases, V lost 2 bases, and 5 bases had no gene match. The CDR3 has 14 amino acids. CDR3 nucleotide sequence: TGTGCCAGCAGCCAATCCCGACAGGGTTATGGCTACACCTTC. Translated: CASSQSRQGYGYTF.

This sequence joins TRBV25-1 and TRBJ1-1; 8 nucleotides match TRBD1. The germline gives CDR1 MGHDK, CDR2 SYGVNS. J was trimmed by 1 base and V by 5 bases; bases with no gene match: 9. This CDR3 region has 16 residues. This CDR3 reads CASSSATGAGNTEAFF. The CDR3 DNA follows: TGTGCCAGCAGTTCCGCGACAGGGGCGGGGAACACTGAAGCTTTCTTT.

This clone was seen only once. CDR3: CASGSDRGFNGGEQFF. The CDR3 bases are TGTGCTAGTGGATCGGACAGGGGGTTCAATGGAGGTGAGCAGTTCTTC. The rearrangement links TRBV12-5 to TRBJ2-1; 10 bases match TRBD1. The CDR3 is made up of 16 amino acids. In germline, CDR1 is LGHNT, CDR2 FRNRAP. Trimming cost V 6 bases and J 9 bases; bases outside gene matches: 14.

The chain employs TRBV2 and TRBJ1-1; D is perhaps TRBD1 (5 bases). Germline assignment: CDR1 SNHLY and CDR2 FYNNEI. The CDR3 covers 14 residues. V was shortened by 6 bases and J by 1 base, with 12 bases between the two germline ends. The CDR3 here is CASRPRQKNTEAFF. In DNA, the CDR3 is TGTGCCAGCAGACCCAGACAGAAGAACACTGAAGCTTTCTTT. Based on the CDR3 plus reference TRBV2 and TRBJ1-1, the full variable domain is EPEVTQTPSHQVTQMGQEVILRCVPISNHLYFYWYRQILGQKVEFLVSFYNNEISEKSEIFDDQFSVERPDGSNFTLKIRSTKLEDSAMYFCASRPRQKNTEAFFGQGTRLTVV.

This chain links TRBV11-2 with TRBJ2-2, with a weak D call TRBD1 (6 bases). The V end lost 4 bases, the J end lost 4 bases, and 13 bases lay between the germline ends. Germline loops: CDR1 SGHAT, CDR2 FQNNGV. This CDR3 comprises 15 residues. CDR3 nucleotides: TGTGCCAGCAGCTGGACCAGGGACATCACCGGGGAGCTGTTTTTT. Its translation is CASSWTRDITGELFF.

A word on this clone: At one boundary the junction diverges from the germline segment, which might be a read error. The V gene is TRBV7-3, the J gene TRBJ1-1; no clear D. The CDR3 totals 13 residues. Germline V gives CDR1 SGHTA, CDR2 FQGTGA. The CDR3 is CASSSPMLTEAFF. The CDR3 region has the DNA TGTGCCAGCAGCTCTCCCATGCTTACTGAGGCTTTCTTT.

As for this clone: This CDR3 is also generated by other DNA sequences in the sample. The chain links TRBV4-3 to TRBJ1-6; weak D call: TRBD1 (6 bases). CDR1 LGHNA and CDR2 YSLEER come from the germline V gene. V lost 6 bases and J lost 5, with 14 bases in between. The CDR3 is 15 amino acids. The CDR3 sequence is CASSTWTVNNSPLHF. The CDR3, as DNA: TGCGCCAGCAGTACTTGGACAGTAAATAATTCACCCCTCCACTTT.

This clone occurred a few times. CDR3 DNA sequence: TGTGCCAGCAGCGTAGGGACGGGGAGCGGGGGAGAGACCCAGTACTTC. Encoded protein: CASSVGTGSGGETQYF. The J gene is TRBJ2-5, the V gene TRBV9; 8 nucleotides line up with TRBD2. The V gene end was trimmed by 0 bases and the J gene end by 4 bases; junction bases not matched to a gene: 8. The germline V gene encodes CDR1 SGDLS and CDR2 YYNGEE. This CDR3 comprises 16 residues.

The chain employs TRBV30 and TRBJ1-1, with 8 bases fitting TRBD1. The germline V gene has CDR1 GTSNPN and CDR2 SVGIG (reference sequence). The CDR3 is 12 amino acids. V lost 7 bases, J lost 4 bases, and 5 bases stayed unmatched. The CDR3 here is CAFDRGGTEAFF. The CDR3 DNA follows: TGTGCCTTCGACAGGGGAGGCACTGAAGCTTTCTTT.

In DNA form, the CDR3 reads TGTGCCAGTAGTCCCCTCCCCCGGAGCTACAATGAGCAGTTCTTC. This gives the protein CASSPLPRSYNEQFF. The rearrangement uses TRBV19 and TRBJ2-1, with D hard to call. This CDR3 has 15 residues. Germline values: CDR1 LNHDA, CDR2 SQIVND (reference sequence). With 5 bases removed from V and 3 bases from J, the gap between germline ends came to 14 bases.

The chain links TRBV6-5 to TRBJ2-5; D gene ambiguous. Per germline, CDR1 MNHEY and CDR2 SVGAGI. The V end lost 0 bases, the J end lost 0 bases, and 8 bases lay between the germline ends. The CDR3 is 15 residues long. The CDR3 here is CASSYSIQYQETQYF. For the CDR3, the DNA is TGTGCCAGCAGTTACTCAATCCAGTACCAAGAGACCCAGTACTTC.

The chain employs TRBV6-4 and TRBJ2-1, with 9 bases identical to TRBD1. Losses at the gene ends were 5 bases for V and 6 bases for J; bases not matched to a gene: 8. The CDR3 totals 15 residues. The germline V gene has CDR1 MRHNA and CDR2 SNTAGT. Written as DNA, the CDR3 is TGTGCCAGCAGTCGGGGACAGGGAGCCCTCAATGAGCAGTTCTTC. Protein sequence: CASSRGQGALNEQFF.

The gene calls are TRBV5-1 and TRBJ1-1, with 7 bases aligning to TRBD1. The CDR3 length is 14 residues. With V trimmed by 1 base and J by 6 bases, 6 bases remained unmatched. The germline CDR1 and CDR2 sequences are SGHRS and YFSETQ. CDR3 protein: CASSLISGGPEAFF. The DNA for the CDR3 is TGCGCCAGCAGCTTGATTTCAGGGGGGCCTGAAGCTTTCTTT.

The chain recombines TRBV5-1 with TRBJ2-3, with D unresolved. Germline V gene data show CDR1 as SGHRS and CDR2 as YFSETQ. V lost 6 bases to trimming and J lost 3 bases, with 14 bases between them. CDR3 length: 14 amino acids. CDR3 DNA sequence: TGCGCCAGCACCCGAAACAGTGCTACAGATACGCAGTATTTT. Protein sequence: CASTRNSATDTQYF.

In its sample, this clone was seen a few times. This chain links TRBV7-6 with TRBJ2-2, with D possibly being TRBD1 (6 bases). The germline V gene has CDR1 SGHVS and CDR2 FNYEAQ. This CDR3 has 14 residues. Trimming shortened V by 4 bases and J by 3 bases, and 9 bases separated the two germline ends. CDR3 region: CASSSQGYTGELFF. Here the CDR3 DNA reads TGTGCCAGCAGCTCCCAGGGGTACACCGGGGAGCTGTTTTTT.